The T cell receptor (beta chain) described here comes from a study of cytomegalovirus exposure and HLA in healthy donors. Notes on the study in general: Looking again later, the authors saw that most CMV-associated TCR beta chains seemed HLA-restricted.

The PCR made use of 60 Vbeta and 13 Jbeta primers. Using immunoSEQ multiplex PCR, the repertoire was profiled, and TCRdb retains in-frame clones only, with some absent. This repertoire includes about 140,000 clones. On this clone itself: Its antigen is currently unknown.

Germline V gene lookup returns CDR1 MDHEN and CDR2 SYDVKM. The trim removed 6 bases at V and 4 bases at J, leaving 5 bases unmatched. The CDR3 extends over 16 amino acids. The sequence was collected from a woman between 18 and 30 years old in good health and CMV-seronegative. Sample: PBMCs. V is TRBV28 and J is TRBJ2-3; 15 bases are shared with TRBD2. CDR3 nucleotide sequence: TGTGCCAGCAGCTCCGGGACTAGCGGGAGGTCAGATACGCAGTATTTT. Protein sequence: CASSSGTSGRSDTQYF.